Presented here are 6 T cell receptor beta chains from one specimen sequenced in a study of T-cell reconstitution after alpha-beta-depleted transplantation in children. Unique molecular identifiers featured in how the TCRbeta library was prepared. TCRdb re-derived calls from the PCR reads in MiXCR, one entry per CDR3 protein. The sample gives roughly 570,000 distinct CDR3 sequences, 25% to 30% of which show up once; around a third is in the top ten. Sequencing was performed on PBMCs, taken before TCRalphabeta/CD19-depleted stem cell transplant. The source is a boy under two years old with Wiskott-Aldrich syndrome, due to receive a stem cell transplant.

This clonotype was seen a handful of times. The V and J genes are TRBV20-1 and TRBJ1-6; D not certain. CDR3 length: 15 amino acids. Germline CDR1 DFQATT, CDR2 SNEGSKA (reference sequence). The V and J ends lost 1 base and 8 bases respectively, with 15 bases between them. The CDR3 protein is CSARVEHLMDSPLHF. The CDR3 DNA reads as TGCAGTGCTAGAGTTGAGCACCTTATGGATTCACCCCTCCACTTT.

This clonotype was observed a handful of times. The gene calls are TRBV3-1 and TRBJ2-2, with TRBD2 matching 11 bases. The CDR3 consists of 18 residues. Germline trimming cut 4 bases from V and 0 bases from J; bases unmatched to any gene: 7. Germline V gene sequence: CDR1 LGHDT, CDR2 YNNKEL (reference sequence). CDR3 bases: TGTGCCAGCAGCCGACTTCCGACTAGCGGGACGAACACCGGGGAGCTGTTTTTT. Encoded protein: CASSRLPTSGTNTGELFF.

This clonotype was observed a few times. The CDR3 DNA reads TGTGCCAGCAGCCGGGGCCCGACGGAGACCCAGTACTTC. It translates to CASSRGPTETQYF. This rearrangement joins TRBV4-2 to TRBJ2-5; possible D gene TRBD1, 5 bases. This CDR3 is built from 13 residues. Germline CDR1 and CDR2: LGHNA and YNFKEQ. The germline V and J ends were trimmed by 4 bases and 5 bases, with 11 bases remaining between them.

The chain recombines TRBV3-1 with TRBJ1-1; tentative D call: TRBD1 (6 bases). V was cut by 4 bases and J by 1 base, with 16 bases left in between. From germline, CDR1 is LGHDT and CDR2 YNNKEL (reference sequence). The CDR3 runs to 16 residues. In DNA form, the CDR3 reads TGTGCCAGCAGCCTCCGAACGGGACATACGAACACTGAAGCTTTCTTT. Translation: CASSLRTGHTNTEAFF.

The chain couples TRBV10-3 to TRBJ2-1; D gene uncertain. Germline-derived CDR1 and CDR2 are ENHRY and SYGVKD. This CDR3 comprises 15 residues. Trimming took off 0 bases at V and 5 bases at J, with 11 bases between the two ends. CDR3 loop: CAISESRWLDNEQFF. In DNA, the CDR3 is TGTGCCATCAGTGAGTCGAGATGGCTGGACAATGAGCAGTTCTTC.

The sample holds many counts of this clonotype. The chain joins TRBV5-1 to TRBJ2-6; D call uncertain. The V and J ends lost 0 bases and 0 bases respectively, with 4 bases between them. The V gene's germline CDR1 is SGHRS and CDR2 YFSETQ. The CDR3 contains 15 residues. CDR3 amino acids: CASSLASSGANVLTF. In DNA form, the CDR3 reads TGCGCCAGCAGCTTGGCTAGCTCTGGGGCCAACGTCCTGACTTTC.